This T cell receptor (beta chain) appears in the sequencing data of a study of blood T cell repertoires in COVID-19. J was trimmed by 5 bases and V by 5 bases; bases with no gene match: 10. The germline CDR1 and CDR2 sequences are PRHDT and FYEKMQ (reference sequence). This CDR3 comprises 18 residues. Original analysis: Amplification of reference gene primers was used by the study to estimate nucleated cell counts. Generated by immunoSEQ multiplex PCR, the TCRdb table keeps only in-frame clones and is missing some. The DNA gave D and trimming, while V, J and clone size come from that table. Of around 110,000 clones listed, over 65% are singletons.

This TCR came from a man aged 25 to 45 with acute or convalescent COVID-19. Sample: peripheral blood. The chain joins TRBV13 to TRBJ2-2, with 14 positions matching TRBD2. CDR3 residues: CASSTGLAGGSGTGELFF. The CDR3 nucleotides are TGTGCCAGCAGCACCGGACTAGCGGGGGGCTCGGGGACCGGGGAGCTGTTTTTT.